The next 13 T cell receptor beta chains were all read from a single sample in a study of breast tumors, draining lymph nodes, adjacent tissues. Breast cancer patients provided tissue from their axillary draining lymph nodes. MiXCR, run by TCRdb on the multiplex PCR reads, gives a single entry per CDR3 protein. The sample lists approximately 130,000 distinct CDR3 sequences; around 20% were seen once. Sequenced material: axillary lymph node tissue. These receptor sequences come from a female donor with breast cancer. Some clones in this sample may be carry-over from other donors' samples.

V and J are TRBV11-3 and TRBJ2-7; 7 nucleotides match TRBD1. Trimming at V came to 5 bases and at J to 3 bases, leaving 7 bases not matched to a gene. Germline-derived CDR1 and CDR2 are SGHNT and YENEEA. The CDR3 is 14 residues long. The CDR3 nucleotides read TGTGCCAGCAGCATATCTACAGGGGACTACGAGCAGTACTTC. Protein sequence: CASSISTGDYEQYF.

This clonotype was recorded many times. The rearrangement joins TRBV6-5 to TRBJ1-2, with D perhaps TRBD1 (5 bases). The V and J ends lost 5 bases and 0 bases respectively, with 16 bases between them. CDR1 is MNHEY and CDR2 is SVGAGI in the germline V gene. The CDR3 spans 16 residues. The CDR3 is CASSRLGTEANYGYTF. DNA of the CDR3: TGTGCCAGCAGTCGTCTCGGGACGGAAGCTAACTATGGCTACACCTTC.

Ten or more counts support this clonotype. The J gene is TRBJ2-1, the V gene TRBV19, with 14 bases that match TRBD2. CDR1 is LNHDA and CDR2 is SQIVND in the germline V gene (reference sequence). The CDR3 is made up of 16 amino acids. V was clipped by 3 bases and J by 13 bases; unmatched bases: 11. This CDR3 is CASSIARGLAGASQFF. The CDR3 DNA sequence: TGTGCCAGTAGTATCGCGAGGGGACTAGCGGGAGCGTCACAGTTCTTC. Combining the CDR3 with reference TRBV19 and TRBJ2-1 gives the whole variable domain DGGITQSPKYLFRKEGQNVTLSCEQNLNHDAMYWYRQDPGQGLRLIYYSQIVNDFQKGDIAEGYSVSREKKESFPLTVTSAQKNPTAFYLCASSIARGLAGASQFFGPGTRLTVL.

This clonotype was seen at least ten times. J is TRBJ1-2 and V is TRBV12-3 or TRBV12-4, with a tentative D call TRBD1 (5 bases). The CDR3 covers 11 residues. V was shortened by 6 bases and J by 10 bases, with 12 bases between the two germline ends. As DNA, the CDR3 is TGTGCCAGCAGGCAGGGAGTTTACTACACCTTC. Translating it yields CASRQGVYYTF.

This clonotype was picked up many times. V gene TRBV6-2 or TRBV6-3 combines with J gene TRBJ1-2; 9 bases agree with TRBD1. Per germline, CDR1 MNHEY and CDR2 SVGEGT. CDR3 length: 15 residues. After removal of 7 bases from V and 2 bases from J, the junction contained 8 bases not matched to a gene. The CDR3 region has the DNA TGTGCCAGCACCCCACGGGACAGGGCGAACTATGGCTACACCTTC. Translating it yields CASTPRDRANYGYTF.

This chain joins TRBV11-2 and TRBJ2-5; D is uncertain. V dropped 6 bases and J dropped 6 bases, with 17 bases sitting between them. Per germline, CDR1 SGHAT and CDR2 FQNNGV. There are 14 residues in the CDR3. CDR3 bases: TGTGCCAGCAGTTTTAGTCCCCTTCAAAAGACCCAGTACTTC. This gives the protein CASSFSPLQKTQYF.

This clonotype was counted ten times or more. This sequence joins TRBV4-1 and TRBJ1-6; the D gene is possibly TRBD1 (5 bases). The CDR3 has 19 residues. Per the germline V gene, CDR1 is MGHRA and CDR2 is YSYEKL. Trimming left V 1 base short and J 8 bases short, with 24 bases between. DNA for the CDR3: TGCGCCAGCAGCCAAGGGAACGGGAAAAGGGGAAGTAAGGATTCACCCCTCCACTTT. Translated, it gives CASSQGNGKRGSKDSPLHF.

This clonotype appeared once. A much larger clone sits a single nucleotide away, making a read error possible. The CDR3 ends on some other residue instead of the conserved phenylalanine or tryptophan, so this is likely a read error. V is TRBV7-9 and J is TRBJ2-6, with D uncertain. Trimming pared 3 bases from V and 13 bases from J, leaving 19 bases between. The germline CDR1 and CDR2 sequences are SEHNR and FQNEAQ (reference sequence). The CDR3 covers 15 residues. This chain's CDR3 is CASSFLSDGPMVLTL. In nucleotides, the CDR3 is TGTGCCAGCAGCTTCTTATCGGACGGCCCCATGGTCCTGACTCTC.

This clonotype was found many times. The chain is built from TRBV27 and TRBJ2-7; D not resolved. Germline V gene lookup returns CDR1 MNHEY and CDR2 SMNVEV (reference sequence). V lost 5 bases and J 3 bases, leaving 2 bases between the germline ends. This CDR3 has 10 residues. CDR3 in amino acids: CASSRYEQYF. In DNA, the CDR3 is TGTGCCAGCAGTCGCTACGAGCAGTACTTC.

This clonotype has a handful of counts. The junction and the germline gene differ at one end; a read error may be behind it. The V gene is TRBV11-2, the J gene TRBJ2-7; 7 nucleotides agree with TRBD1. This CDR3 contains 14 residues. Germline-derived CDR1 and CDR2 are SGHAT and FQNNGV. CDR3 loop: CVSSLDRVSYEQYF. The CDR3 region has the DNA TGTGTCAGCAGCTTAGACAGGGTTTCCTACGAGCAGTACTTC.

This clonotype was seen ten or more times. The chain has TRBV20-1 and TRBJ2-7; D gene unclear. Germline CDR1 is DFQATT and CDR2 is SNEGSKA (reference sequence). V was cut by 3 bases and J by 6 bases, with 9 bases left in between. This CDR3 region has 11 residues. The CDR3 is CSASASREQYF. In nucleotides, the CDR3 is TGCAGTGCTAGCGCCAGCCGCGAGCAGTACTTC.

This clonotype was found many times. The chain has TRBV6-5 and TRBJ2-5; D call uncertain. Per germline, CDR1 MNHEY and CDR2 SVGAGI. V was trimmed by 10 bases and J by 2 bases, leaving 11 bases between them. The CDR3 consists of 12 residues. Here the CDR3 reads CATWVRQETQYF. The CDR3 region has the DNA TGTGCCACTTGGGTCAGGCAAGAGACCCAGTACTTC.

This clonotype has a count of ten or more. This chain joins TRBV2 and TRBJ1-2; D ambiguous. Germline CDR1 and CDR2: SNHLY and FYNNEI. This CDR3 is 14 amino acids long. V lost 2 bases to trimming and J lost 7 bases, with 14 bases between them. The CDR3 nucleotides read TGTGCCAGCAGTGAAAGTTGGGTCGTTGGTGGCTACACCTTC. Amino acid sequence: CASSESWVVGGYTF. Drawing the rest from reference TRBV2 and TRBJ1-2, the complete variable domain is EPEVTQTPSHQVTQMGQEVILRCVPISNHLYFYWYRQILGQKVEFLVSFYNNEISEKSEIFDDQFSVERPDGSNFTLKIRSTKLEDSAMYFCASSESWVVGGYTFGSGTRLTVV.